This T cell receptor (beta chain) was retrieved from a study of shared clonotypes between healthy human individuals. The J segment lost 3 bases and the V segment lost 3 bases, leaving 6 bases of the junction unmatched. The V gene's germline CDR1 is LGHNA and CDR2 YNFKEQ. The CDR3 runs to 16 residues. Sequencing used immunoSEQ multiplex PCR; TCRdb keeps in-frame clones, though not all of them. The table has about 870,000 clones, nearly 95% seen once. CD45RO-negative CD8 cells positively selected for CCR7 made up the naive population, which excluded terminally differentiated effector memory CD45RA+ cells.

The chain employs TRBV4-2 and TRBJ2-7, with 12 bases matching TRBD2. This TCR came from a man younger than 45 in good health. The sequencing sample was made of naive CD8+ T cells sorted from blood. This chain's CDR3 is CASSQELAGGFYEQYF. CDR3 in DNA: TGTGCCAGCAGCCAGGAACTAGCGGGGGGTTTCTACGAGCAGTACTTC.